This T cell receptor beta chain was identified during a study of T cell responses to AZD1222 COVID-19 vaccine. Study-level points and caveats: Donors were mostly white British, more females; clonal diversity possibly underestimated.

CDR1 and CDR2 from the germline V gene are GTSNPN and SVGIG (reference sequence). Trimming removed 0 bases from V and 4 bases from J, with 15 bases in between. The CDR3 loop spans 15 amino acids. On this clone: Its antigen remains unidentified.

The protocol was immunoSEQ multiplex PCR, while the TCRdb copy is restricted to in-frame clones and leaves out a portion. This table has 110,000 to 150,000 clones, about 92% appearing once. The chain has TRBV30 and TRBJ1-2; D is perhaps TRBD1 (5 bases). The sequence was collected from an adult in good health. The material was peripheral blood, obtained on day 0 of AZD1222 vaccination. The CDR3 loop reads CAWSVSGPGGYGYTF. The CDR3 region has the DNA TGTGCCTGGAGTGTATCAGGCCCGGGGGGCTATGGCTACACCTTC.